This T cell receptor beta chain was sequenced during a study of T cell changes during pregnancy in multiple sclerosis. Germline values: CDR1 SGDLS, CDR2 YYNGEE. This CDR3 is built from 15 residues. The V gene end was trimmed by 3 bases and the J gene end by 2 bases; junction bases not matched to a gene: 4. Clones were sequenced by immunoSEQ multiplex PCR, and TCRdb holds only the in-frame ones, with some missing. The table has about 60,000 clones, about 90% seen once. The sequencing here drew on CD4+ T cells from peripheral blood mononuclear cells, taken in the first trimester of pregnancy. The V gene is TRBV9, the J gene TRBJ2-3, with 9 bases fitting TRBD2. The sequence derives from a female donor with multiple sclerosis, enrolled in a pregnancy study. The CDR3 region is CASSGVAGATDTQYF. The CDR3 nucleotides read TGTGCCAGCAGCGGCGTAGCGGGGGCCACAGATACGCAGTATTTT.